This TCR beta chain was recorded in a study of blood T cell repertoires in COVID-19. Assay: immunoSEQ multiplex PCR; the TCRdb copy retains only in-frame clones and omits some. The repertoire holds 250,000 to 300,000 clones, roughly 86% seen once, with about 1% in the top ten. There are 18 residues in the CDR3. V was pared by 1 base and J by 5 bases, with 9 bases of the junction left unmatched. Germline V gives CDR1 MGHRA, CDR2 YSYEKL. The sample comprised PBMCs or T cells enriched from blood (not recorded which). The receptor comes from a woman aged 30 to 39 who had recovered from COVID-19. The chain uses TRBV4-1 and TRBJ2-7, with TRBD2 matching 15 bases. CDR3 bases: TGCGCCAGCAGCCAAGTCAGGACTAGCGGGAGGGCCGGCAACGAGCAGTACTTC. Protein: CASSQVRTSGRAGNEQYF.